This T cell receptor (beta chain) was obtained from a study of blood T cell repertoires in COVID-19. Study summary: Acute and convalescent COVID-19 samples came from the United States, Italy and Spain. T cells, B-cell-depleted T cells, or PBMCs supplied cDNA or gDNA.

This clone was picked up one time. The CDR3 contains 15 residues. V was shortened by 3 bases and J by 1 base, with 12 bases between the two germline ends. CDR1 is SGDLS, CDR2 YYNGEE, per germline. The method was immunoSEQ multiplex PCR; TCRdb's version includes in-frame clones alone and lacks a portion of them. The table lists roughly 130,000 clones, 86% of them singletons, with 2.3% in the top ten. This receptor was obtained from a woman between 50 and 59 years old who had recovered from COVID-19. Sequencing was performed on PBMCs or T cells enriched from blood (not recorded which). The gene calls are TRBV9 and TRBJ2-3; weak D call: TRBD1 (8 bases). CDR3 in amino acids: CASSGTGRGTDTQYF. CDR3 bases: TGTGCCAGCAGCGGGACAGGGAGGGGCACAGATACGCAGTATTTT.